Below, 10 T cell receptor beta chains from the same sample are listed, as sequenced in a study of regulatory T cells in long-lasting Graves disease. TCR beta libraries were built with iRepertoire HTBI primers and Arm-PCR of CDR3 regions. TCRdb analysed the multiplex PCR reads with MiXCR anew, one entry per CDR3 protein. The sample holds 450,000 to 600,000 distinct CDR3 sequences; 15% to 20% are singletons and the top ten take about 12%. Time point in this sample: newly diagnosed GD, antithyroid drugs for less than 3 months. Following extraction of RNA from PBMCs, that RNA was used to make the TCR library. These sequences were also reported in another study, on T cells in Graves' hyperthyroidism and ophthalmopathy.

Source: peripheral blood mononuclear cells (PBMCs), taken at new diagnosis, from a patient treated with antithyroid drugs. The receptors shown here come from a man in his forties with Graves disease.

The chain couples TRBV9 to TRBJ2-5; 13 bases map to TRBD2. The V and J ends lost 4 bases and 5 bases, in that order; junction bases with no gene match: 17. The CDR3 has 19 amino acids. CDR1 SGDLS and CDR2 YYNGEE come from the germline V gene. The chain's CDR3 is CASSPGRSGLAGERETQYF. The CDR3 DNA is TGTGCCAGCAGCCCGGGCAGGTCCGGACTAGCGGGAGAGCGGGAGACCCAGTACTTC. Full variable domain (rest looked up from reference TRBV9 and TRBJ2-5): DSGVTQTPKHLITATGQRVTLRCSPRSGDLSVYWYQQSLDQGLQFLIQYYNGEERAKGNILERFSAQQFPDLHSELNLSSLELGDSALYFCASSPGRSGLAGERETQYFGPGTRLLVL.

This clonotype was picked up many times. The V call is TRBV28, the J call TRBJ2-1, with TRBD2 identical over 13 bases. After removal of 6 bases from V and 9 bases from J, the junction contained 5 bases not matched to a gene. Germline V CDR1 and CDR2: MDHEN, SYDVKM. This CDR3 has 14 residues. CDR3 loop: CASSGTSGIREQFF. CDR3 DNA: TGTGCCAGCAGCGGGACTAGCGGGATTCGTGAGCAGTTCTTC.

This clonotype came up many times. This chain links TRBV30 with TRBJ2-1, with a possible D match to TRBD1 (5 bases). Germline V gene data show CDR1 as GTSNPN and CDR2 as SVGIG (reference sequence). This CDR3 is built from 13 residues. Trimming removed 5 bases at V and 8 bases at J, with 16 bases between. The CDR3 DNA reads TGTGCCTGGGTGGGGCTGGCCTTGGATGAGCAGTTCTTC. Its translation: CAWVGLALDEQFF.

This clonotype was seen many times. The rearrangement uses TRBV3-1 and TRBJ1-2, with TRBD1 as a possible D gene (6 bases). The CDR3 spans 15 residues. The V end was cut by 4 bases, the J end by 0 bases, with 12 bases between. CDR1 is LGHDT, CDR2 YNNKEL, per germline (reference sequence). CDR3 nucleotides: TGTGCCAGCAGCCGACAGGAATCAGCTAACTATGGCTACACCTTC. As protein: CASSRQESANYGYTF.

The table lists this clonotype with many counts. The chain joins TRBV28 to TRBJ2-3; TRBD1 is a possible D gene (7 bases). The V gene's germline CDR1 is MDHEN and CDR2 SYDVKM. V was shortened by 4 bases and J by 1 base, with 15 bases between the two germline ends. The CDR3 covers 16 residues. The CDR3 DNA follows: TGTGCCAGCAGTTCTCGACAGGGACTTCGCACAGATACGCAGTATTTT. This encodes CASSSRQGLRTDTQYF.

This clonotype was counted many times. This chain uses TRBV2 with TRBJ1-1, with 10 bases matching TRBD1. The CDR3 spans 14 residues. The germline V gene encodes CDR1 SNHLY and CDR2 FYNNEI. J lost 6 bases, V lost 7 bases, and 8 bases had no gene match. The CDR3 protein is CASTLEGQGSEAFF. CDR3 sequence (DNA): TGTGCCAGCACCCTCGAGGGACAGGGGTCTGAAGCTTTCTTT.

This chain uses TRBV7-8 with TRBJ1-2, with 7 nucleotides matching TRBD1. The ends lost 1 base at V and 8 bases at J; junction bases unmatched: 10. The CDR3 contains 15 residues. Germline CDR1 is SGHVS and CDR2 is FQNEAQ. The CDR3 bases are TGTGCCAGCAGCTTAGAAGCACAGGGGCGAGGAGGCTACACCTTC. It encodes CASSLEAQGRGGYTF.

This sequence joins TRBV9 and TRBJ2-2; 16 nucleotides agree with TRBD2. Per the germline V gene, CDR1 is SGDLS and CDR2 is YYNGEE. The CDR3 extends over 21 amino acids. Losses at the gene ends were 3 bases for V and 6 bases for J; bases not matched to a gene: 17. The CDR3 sequence is CASSGSPGTSGRAAVAGELFF. As DNA, the CDR3 is TGTGCCAGCAGCGGGTCACCTGGGACTAGCGGGAGGGCCGCAGTCGCCGGGGAGCTGTTTTTT.

At least ten counts were recorded for this clonotype. The CDR3 loop reads CASSLDVTTDTQYF. The CDR3 region has the DNA TGCGCCAGCAGCTTGGACGTAACCACAGATACGCAGTATTTT. This chain links TRBV5-1 with TRBJ2-3; D call uncertain. The CDR3 is 14 amino acids. CDR1 is SGHRS and CDR2 is YFSETQ in the germline V gene. Trimming pared 0 bases from V and 2 bases from J, leaving 7 bases between.

Ten or more counts support this clonotype. The chain carries TRBV11-2 and TRBJ1-1; no clear D gene. The CDR3 covers 11 residues. The germline V and J ends were trimmed by 8 bases and 1 base, with 5 bases remaining between them. Germline-derived CDR1 and CDR2 are SGHAT and FQNNGV. The CDR3 DNA reads as TGTGCCAGCCAACAGAACACTGAAGCTTTCTTT. Encoded protein: CASQQNTEAFF.